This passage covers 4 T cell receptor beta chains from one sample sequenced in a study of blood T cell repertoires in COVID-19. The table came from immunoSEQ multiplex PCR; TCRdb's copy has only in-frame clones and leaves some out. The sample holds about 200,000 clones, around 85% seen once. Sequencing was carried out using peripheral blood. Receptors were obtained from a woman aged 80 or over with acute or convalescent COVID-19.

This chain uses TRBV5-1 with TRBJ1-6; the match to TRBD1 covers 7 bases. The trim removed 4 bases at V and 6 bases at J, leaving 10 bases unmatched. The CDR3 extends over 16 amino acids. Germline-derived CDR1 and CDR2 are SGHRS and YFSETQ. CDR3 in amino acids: CASSEEPGGFNSPLHF. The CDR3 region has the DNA TGCGCCAGCAGCGAGGAACCAGGGGGTTTTAATTCACCCCTCCACTTT.

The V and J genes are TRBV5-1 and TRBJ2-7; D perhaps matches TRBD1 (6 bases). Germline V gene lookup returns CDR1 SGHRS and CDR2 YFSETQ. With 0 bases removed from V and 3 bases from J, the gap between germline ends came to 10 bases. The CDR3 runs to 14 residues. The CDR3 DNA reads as TGCGCCAGCAGCTTGGACAGGACAGTCTACGAGCAGTACTTC. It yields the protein CASSLDRTVYEQYF.

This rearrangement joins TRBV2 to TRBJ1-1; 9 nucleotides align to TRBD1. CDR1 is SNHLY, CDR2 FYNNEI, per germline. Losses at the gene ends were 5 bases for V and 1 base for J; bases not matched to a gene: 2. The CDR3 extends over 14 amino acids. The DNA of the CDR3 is TGTGCCAGCAGTCAGGGACAGGGGAACACTGAAGCTTTCTTT. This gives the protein CASSQGQGNTEAFF.

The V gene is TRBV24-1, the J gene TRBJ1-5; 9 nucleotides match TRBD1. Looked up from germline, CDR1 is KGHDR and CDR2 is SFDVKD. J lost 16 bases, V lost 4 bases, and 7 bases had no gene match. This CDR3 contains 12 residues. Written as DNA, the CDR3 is TGTGCCACCAGTGAACTAACAGGGGGCTTCCATTTT. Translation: CATSELTGGFHF.